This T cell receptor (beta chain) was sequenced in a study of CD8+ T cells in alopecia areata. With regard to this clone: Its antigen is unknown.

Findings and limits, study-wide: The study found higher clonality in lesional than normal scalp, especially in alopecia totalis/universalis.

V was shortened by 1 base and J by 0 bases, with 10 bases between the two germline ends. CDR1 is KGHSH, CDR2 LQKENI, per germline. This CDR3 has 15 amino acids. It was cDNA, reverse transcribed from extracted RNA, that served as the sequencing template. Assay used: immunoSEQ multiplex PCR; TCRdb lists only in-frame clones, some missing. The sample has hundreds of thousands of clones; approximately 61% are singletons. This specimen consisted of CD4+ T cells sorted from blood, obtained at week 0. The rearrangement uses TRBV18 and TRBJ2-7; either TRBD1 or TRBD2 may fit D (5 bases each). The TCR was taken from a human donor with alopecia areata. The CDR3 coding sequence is TGTGCCAGCTCACCACGGGACGGGTTCTCCTACGAGCAGTACTTC. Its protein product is CASSPRDGFSYEQYF. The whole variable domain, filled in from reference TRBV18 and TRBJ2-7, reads NAGVMQNPRHLVRRRGQEARLRCSPMKGHSHVYWYRQLPEEGLKFMVYLQKENIIDESGMPKERFSAEFPKEGPSILRIQQVVRGDSAAYFCASSPRDGFSYEQYFGPGTRLTVT.